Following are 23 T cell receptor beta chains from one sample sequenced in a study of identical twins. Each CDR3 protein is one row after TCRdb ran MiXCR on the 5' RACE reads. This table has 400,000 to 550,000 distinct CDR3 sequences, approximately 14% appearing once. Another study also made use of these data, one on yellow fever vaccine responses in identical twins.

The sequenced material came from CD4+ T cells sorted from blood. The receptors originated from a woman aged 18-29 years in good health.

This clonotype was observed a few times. CDR3 in amino acids: CASSLTVVGYGEKLFF. Written as DNA, the CDR3 is TGTGCCAGCAGCTTGACCGTGGTAGGGTATGGTGAAAAACTGTTTTTT. The V call is TRBV5-6, the J call TRBJ1-4; no reliable D call. The V and J ends lost 1 base and 7 bases respectively, with 17 bases between them. The germline gives CDR1 SGHDT, CDR2 YYEEEE. The length of the CDR3 is 16 residues. Based on the CDR3 plus reference TRBV5-6 and TRBJ1-4, the full variable domain is DAGVTQSPTHLIKTRGQQVTLRCSPKSGHDTVSWYQQALGQGPQFIFQYYEEEERQRGNFPDRFSGHQFPNYSSELNVNALLLGDSALYLCASSLTVVGYGEKLFFGSGTQLSVL.

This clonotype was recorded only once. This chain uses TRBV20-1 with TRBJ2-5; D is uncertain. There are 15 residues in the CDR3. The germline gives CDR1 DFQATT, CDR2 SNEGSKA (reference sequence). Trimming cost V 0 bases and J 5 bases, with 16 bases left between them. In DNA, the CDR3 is TGCAGTGCTAGAGATCTGGTGGGGATTCGGGAGACCCAGTACTTC. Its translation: CSARDLVGIRETQYF.

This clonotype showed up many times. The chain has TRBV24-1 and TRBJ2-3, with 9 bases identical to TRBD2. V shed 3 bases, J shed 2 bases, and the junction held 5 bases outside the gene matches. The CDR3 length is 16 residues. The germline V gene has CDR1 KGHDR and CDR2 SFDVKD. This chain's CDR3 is CATSDPIAGDTDTQYF. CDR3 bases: TGTGCCACCAGTGATCCTATAGCGGGAGACACAGATACGCAGTATTTT.

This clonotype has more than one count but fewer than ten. The CDR3 sequence is CASSQLGQTQETQYF. CDR3 in DNA: TGTGCCAGCAGTCAACTGGGACAGACCCAAGAGACCCAGTACTTC. The chain employs TRBV6-2 or TRBV6-3 and TRBJ2-5; 7 nucleotides line up with TRBD1. The CDR3 runs to 15 residues. V trimming: 5 bases; J trimming: 1 base; junction bases outside the gene matches: 7. Germline V gene lookup returns CDR1 MNHEY and CDR2 SVGEGT.

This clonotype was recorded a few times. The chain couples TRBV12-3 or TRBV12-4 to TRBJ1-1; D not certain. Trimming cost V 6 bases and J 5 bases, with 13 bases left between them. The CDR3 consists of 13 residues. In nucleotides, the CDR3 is TGTGCCAGCAGCCCCTTACAGTTTACTGAAGCTTTCTTT. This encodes CASSPLQFTEAFF.

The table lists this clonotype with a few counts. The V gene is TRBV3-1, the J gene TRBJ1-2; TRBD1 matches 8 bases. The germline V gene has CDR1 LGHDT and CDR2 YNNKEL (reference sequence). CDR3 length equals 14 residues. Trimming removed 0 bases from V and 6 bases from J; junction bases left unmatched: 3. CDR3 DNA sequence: TGTGCCAGCAGCCAAGATAGCAGGGGGCATGGCTACACCTTC. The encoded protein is CASSQDSRGHGYTF.

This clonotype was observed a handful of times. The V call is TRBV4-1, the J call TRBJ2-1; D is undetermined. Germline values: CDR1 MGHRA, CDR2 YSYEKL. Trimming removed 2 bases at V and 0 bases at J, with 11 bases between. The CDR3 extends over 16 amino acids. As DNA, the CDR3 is TGCGCCAGCAGCCAAAGTGGGCCCGACTCCTACAATGAGCAGTTCTTC. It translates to CASSQSGPDSYNEQFF.

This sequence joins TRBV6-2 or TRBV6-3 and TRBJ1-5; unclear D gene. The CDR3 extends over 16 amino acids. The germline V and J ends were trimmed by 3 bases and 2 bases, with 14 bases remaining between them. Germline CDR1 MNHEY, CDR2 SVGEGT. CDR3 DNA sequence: TGTGCCAGCAGTTATCCCGGTGGTGGGGGCAATCAGCCCCAGCATTTT. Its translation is CASSYPGGGGNQPQHF.

CDR3: CSARRDRAVTEAFF. CDR3 in DNA: TGCAGTGCTAGACGAGACAGGGCGGTCACTGAAGCTTTCTTT. The chain is built from TRBV20-1 and TRBJ1-1; 7 nucleotides line up with TRBD1. The CDR3 is made up of 14 amino acids. The ends lost 2 bases at V and 4 bases at J; junction bases unmatched: 7. The germline gives CDR1 DFQATT, CDR2 SNEGSKA (reference sequence).

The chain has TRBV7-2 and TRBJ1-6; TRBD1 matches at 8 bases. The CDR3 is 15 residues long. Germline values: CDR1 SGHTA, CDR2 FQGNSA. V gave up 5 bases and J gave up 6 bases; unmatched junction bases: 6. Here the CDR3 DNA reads TGTGCCAGCAGCACCGGACAGGGAAGTAATTCACCCCTCCACTTT. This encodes CASSTGQGSNSPLHF.

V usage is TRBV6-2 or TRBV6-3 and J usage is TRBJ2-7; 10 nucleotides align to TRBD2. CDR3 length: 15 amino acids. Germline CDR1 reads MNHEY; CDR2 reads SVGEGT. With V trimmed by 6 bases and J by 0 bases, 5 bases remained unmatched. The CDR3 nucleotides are TGTGCCAGCAGGCTAGCGGGAGCTTCCTCCTACGAGCAGTACTTC. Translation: CASRLAGASSYEQYF.

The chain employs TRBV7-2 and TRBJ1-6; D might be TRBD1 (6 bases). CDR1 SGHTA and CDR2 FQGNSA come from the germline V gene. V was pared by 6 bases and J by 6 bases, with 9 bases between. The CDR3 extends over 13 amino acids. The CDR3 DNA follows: TGTGCCAGCAGAAGGGACACTAATTCACCCCTCCACTTT. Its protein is CASRRDTNSPLHF.

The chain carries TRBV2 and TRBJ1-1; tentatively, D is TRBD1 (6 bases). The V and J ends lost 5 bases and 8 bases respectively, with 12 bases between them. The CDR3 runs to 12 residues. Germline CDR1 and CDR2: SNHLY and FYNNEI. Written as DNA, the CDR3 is TGTGCCAGCAGTATTCACCAGGGGGAAGCTTTCTTT. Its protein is CASSIHQGEAFF.

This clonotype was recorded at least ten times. The CDR3 sequence: CASSLDRVADTQYF. Here the CDR3 DNA reads TGTGCCAGCAGCTTGGACAGGGTAGCAGATACGCAGTATTTT. V and J are TRBV7-9 and TRBJ2-3; TRBD1 matches 8 bases. Trimming removed 3 bases from V and 4 bases from J; junction bases left unmatched: 3. Looked up from germline, CDR1 is SEHNR and CDR2 is FQNEAQ (reference sequence). CDR3 length: 14 amino acids. Full variable domain (rest looked up from reference TRBV7-9 and TRBJ2-3): DTGVSQNPRHKITKRGQNVTFRCDPISEHNRLYWYRQTLGQGPEFLTYFQNEAQLEKSRLLSDRFSAERPKGSFSTLEIQRTEQGDSAMYLCASSLDRVADTQYFGPGTRLTVL.

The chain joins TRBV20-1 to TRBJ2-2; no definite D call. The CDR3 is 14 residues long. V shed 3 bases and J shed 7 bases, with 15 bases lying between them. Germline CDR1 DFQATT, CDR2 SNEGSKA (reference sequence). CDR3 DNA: TGCAGTGCTAGTAGACGGGTTTTGGGCGGGGAGCTGTTTTTT. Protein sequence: CSASRRVLGGELFF.

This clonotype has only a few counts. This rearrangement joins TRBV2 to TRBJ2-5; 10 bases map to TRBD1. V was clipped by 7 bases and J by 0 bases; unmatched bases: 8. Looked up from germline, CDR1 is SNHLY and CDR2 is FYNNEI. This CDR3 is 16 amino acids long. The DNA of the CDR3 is TGTGCCAGCATCCGGACAGGGGGGGGTTACCAAGAGACCCAGTACTTC. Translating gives CASIRTGGGYQETQYF.

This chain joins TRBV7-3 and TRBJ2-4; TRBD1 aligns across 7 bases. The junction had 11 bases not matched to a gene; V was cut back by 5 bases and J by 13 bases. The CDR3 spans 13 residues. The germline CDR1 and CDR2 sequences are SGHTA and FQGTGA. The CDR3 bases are TGTGCCAGCAGCGCATCCGGGACAGAGATCCAGTACTTC. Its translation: CASSASGTEIQYF.

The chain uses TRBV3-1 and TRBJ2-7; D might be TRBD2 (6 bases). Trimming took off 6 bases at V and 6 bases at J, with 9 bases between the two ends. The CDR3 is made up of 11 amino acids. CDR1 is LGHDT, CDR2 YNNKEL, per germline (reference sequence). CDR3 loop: CASRMEGEQYF. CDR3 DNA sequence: TGTGCCAGCAGAATGGAGGGCGAGCAGTACTTC.

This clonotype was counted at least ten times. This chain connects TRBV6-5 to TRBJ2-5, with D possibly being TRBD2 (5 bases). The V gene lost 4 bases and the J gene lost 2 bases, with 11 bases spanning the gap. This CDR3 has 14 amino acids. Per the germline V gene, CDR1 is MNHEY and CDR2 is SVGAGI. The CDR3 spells CASSSPGSQETQYF. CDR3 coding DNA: TGTGCCAGCAGTTCCCCGGGGTCGCAAGAGACCCAGTACTTC.

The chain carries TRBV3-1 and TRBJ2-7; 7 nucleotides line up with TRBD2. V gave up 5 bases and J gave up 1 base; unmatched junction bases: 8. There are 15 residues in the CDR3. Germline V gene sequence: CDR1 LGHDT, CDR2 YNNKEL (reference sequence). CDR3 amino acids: CASSSQAGTSYEQYF. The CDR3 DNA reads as TGTGCCAGCAGCTCCCAAGCGGGGACTTCCTACGAGCAGTACTTC.

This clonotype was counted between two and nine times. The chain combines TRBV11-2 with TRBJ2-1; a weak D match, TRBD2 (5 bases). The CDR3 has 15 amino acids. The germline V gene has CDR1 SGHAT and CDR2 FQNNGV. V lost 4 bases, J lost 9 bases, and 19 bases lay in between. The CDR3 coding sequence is TGTGCCAGCAGCTCCCTCCGGGGAAAGCGCCCTGAGCAGTTCTTC. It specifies CASSSLRGKRPEQFF.

DNA of the CDR3: TGTGCCAGCAGCTTAACTAGCGGGGGGGATATAGCCAAAAACATTCAGTACTTC. This gives the protein CASSLTSGGDIAKNIQYF. The chain is built from TRBV7-8 and TRBJ2-4; 13 bases are shared with TRBD2. Germline V lookup: CDR1 SGHVS, CDR2 FQNEAQ. With V trimmed by 2 bases and J by 0 bases, 4 bases remained unmatched. The CDR3 extends over 18 amino acids.

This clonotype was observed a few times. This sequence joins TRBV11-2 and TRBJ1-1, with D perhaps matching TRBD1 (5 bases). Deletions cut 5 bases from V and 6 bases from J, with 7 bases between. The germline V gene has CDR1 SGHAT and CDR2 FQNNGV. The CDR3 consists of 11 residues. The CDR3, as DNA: TGTGCCAGCAGCCGGGACGCTGAAGCTTTCTTT. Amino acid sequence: CASSRDAEAFF.